The TCR beta chain under discussion was sequenced for a study of T cell changes during pregnancy in multiple sclerosis. The germline CDR1 and CDR2 sequences are MNHNS and SASEGT. The CDR3 runs 17 residues. V gave up 3 bases and J gave up 3 bases; unmatched junction bases: 13. Clones were read by immunoSEQ multiplex PCR, and TCRdb kept only the in-frame ones, dropping some. Of approximately 100,000 clones listed, 94% are singletons. V usage is TRBV6-1 and J usage is TRBJ2-7, with 8 bases fitting TRBD1. The source of this sequence is a female donor with multiple sclerosis, enrolled in a pregnancy study. Sequencing used peripheral blood, obtained in the third trimester of pregnancy. CDR3 nucleotides: TGTGCCAGCAGTGACGCTCGGACAGGGTGGTTGAGCTACGAGCAGTACTTC. Protein: CASSDARTGWLSYEQYF.